The clone carrying this T cell receptor beta chain was picked up a small number of times. The data derive from a study of T cells in Graves' hyperthyroidism and ophthalmopathy. Template material for amplifying TCR beta CDR3 regions consisted of RNA transcripts. HTBI primers drove first-round RT-PCR of the TCR CDR3. MiXCR was run by TCRdb on the multiplex PCR reads, yielding one entry per CDR3 protein. Of some 250,000 distinct CDR3 sequences in the sample, roughly 14% were seen once. An approximately 10 ml volume of fresh peripheral blood provided the PBMCs. CDR1 is MNHNS and CDR2 is SASEGT in the germline V gene. With 7 bases clipped from V and 3 bases from J, the junction kept 12 bases outside the gene matches. This CDR3 comprises 16 residues.

This chain links TRBV6-1 with TRBJ1-3; 7 positions match TRBD1. Material for sequencing was blood. This receptor was taken from a woman between 40 and 55 years old with Graves' hyperthyroidism that later progressed to Graves' ophthalmopathy. The CDR3 nucleotides are TGTGCCAGCACCAAGACAGGGAGTGGAGTTGGAAACACCATATATTTT. Its translation: CASTKTGSGVGNTIYF.